These 17 T cell receptor beta chains share one sample of origin, sequenced in a study of T cells after somatic rescue of genetic block. The assay was immunoSEQ multiplex PCR, and TCRdb's table has in-frame clones only and misses some. Of 9,500 to 12,000 clones in the sample, under 85% were seen once. Sample: peripheral blood mononuclear cells (PBMCs). These receptors all come from a boy aged 10-17 years.

This chain uses TRBV6-6 with TRBJ2-7; D may be TRBD2 (6 bases). V was shortened by 2 bases and J by 9 bases, with 14 bases between the two germline ends. Germline V gives CDR1 MNHNY, CDR2 SVGAGI (reference sequence). The CDR3 has 13 amino acids. The CDR3: CASSYRHGGGQYF. The CDR3 nucleotides read TGTGCCAGCAGTTACCGTCACGGGGGAGGGCAGTACTTC.

The V and J genes are TRBV27 and TRBJ1-6; a weak D match, TRBD1 (5 bases). V lost 8 bases, J lost 8 bases, and 10 bases lay in between. This CDR3 contains 12 residues. Germline CDR1 MNHEY, CDR2 SMNVEV (reference sequence). The CDR3 sequence: CASGGLYSPLHF. As DNA, the CDR3 is TGTGCCAGCGGGGGGTTGTATTCACCCCTCCACTTT.

V usage is TRBV11-3 and J usage is TRBJ1-4; D is ambiguous. CDR1 and CDR2 from the germline V gene are SGHNT and YENEEA. Trimming took 2 bases from V and 3 from J, leaving 4 bases between them. The CDR3 has 13 residues. In DNA, the CDR3 is TGTGCCAGCAGCTTATACCCTAATGAAAAACTGTTTTTT. Translation: CASSLYPNEKLFF. Variable domain in full (rest from reference TRBV11-3 and TRBJ1-4): EAGVVQSPRYKIIEKKQPVAFWCNPISGHNTLYWYLQNLGQGPELLIRYENEEAVDDSQLPKDRFSAERLKGVDSTLKIQPAELGDSAVYLCASSLYPNEKLFFGSGTQLSVL.

The genes are TRBV28 and TRBJ2-2; D not resolved. Germline-derived CDR1 and CDR2 are MDHEN and SYDVKM. V was shortened by 2 bases and J by 4 bases, with 11 bases between the two germline ends. The CDR3 spans 15 residues. CDR3 amino acids: CASSLGDGPTGELFF. The CDR3 DNA follows: TGTGCCAGCAGTTTAGGCGATGGCCCCACCGGGGAGCTGTTTTTT.

This chain joins TRBV11-2 and TRBJ2-1; D remains unclear. Trimming removed 4 bases from V and 10 bases from J, with 14 bases in between. The CDR3 is 13 amino acids. Germline values: CDR1 SGHAT, CDR2 FQNNGV. Written as DNA, the CDR3 is TGTGCCAGCAGCTCCCCAATCATGGGGGAGCAGTTCTTC. Translated: CASSSPIMGEQFF.

This clone was observed a handful of times. This chain joins TRBV29-1 and TRBJ1-1, with 7 bases that match TRBD1. The CDR3 has 13 residues. With V trimmed by 5 bases and J by 5 bases, 8 bases remained unmatched. Germline V gives CDR1 SQVTM, CDR2 ANQGSEA. The CDR3 region is CSVTTGQGTEAFF. The CDR3, as DNA: TGCAGCGTTACGACAGGGCAAGGGACTGAAGCTTTCTTT.

This clone was counted once. The CDR3, as DNA: TGTGCCATCGACCCGACAGGGGCGAGCAATCAGCCCCAGCATTTT. Encoded protein: CAIDPTGASNQPQHF. This chain links TRBV10-3 with TRBJ1-5; 8 bases are a match to TRBD1. CDR1 and CDR2 from the germline V gene are ENHRY and SYGVKD. Trimming removed 8 bases from V and 1 base from J; junction bases left unmatched: 7. The CDR3 extends over 15 amino acids.

The J gene is TRBJ1-1, the V gene TRBV9; no clear D. Germline CDR1 reads SGDLS; CDR2 reads YYNGEE. The CDR3 length is 13 residues. The germline V and J ends were trimmed by 0 bases and 3 bases, with 6 bases remaining between them. The CDR3 DNA reads TGTGCCAGCAGCGTAGACCCGGACACTGAAGCTTTCTTT. This codes for CASSVDPDTEAFF.

The V and J genes are TRBV11-2 and TRBJ2-7, with 10 bases matching TRBD1. V gave up 3 bases and J gave up 6 bases; unmatched junction bases: 2. The CDR3 is 13 residues long. In germline, CDR1 is SGHAT, CDR2 FQNNGV. The DNA for the CDR3 is TGTGCCAGCAGCTTCGGGACAGGGGCCGAGCAGTACTTC. It yields the protein CASSFGTGAEQYF.

This clone is medium-sized within its sample. The chain joins TRBV2 to TRBJ2-7, with D perhaps TRBD1 (5 bases). Trimming took off 8 bases at V and 3 bases at J, with 26 bases between the two ends. The germline V gene has CDR1 SNHLY and CDR2 FYNNEI. This CDR3 has 17 residues. The CDR3 loop is CASGTSSGASALYEQYF. Written as DNA, the CDR3 is TGTGCCAGCGGCACCTCAAGTGGGGCTAGTGCTCTCTACGAGCAGTACTTC.

The chain has TRBV18 and TRBJ2-1; D tentatively fits TRBD1 or TRBD2 (5 bases each). The V end lost 3 bases, the J end lost 4 bases, and 16 bases lay between the germline ends. Looked up from germline, CDR1 is KGHSH and CDR2 is LQKENI. The CDR3 runs to 16 residues. CDR3 in DNA: TGTGCCAGCTCACCCCCTGGGACGGAAGTTTACAATGAGCAGTTCTTC. Protein sequence: CASSPPGTEVYNEQFF.

The table lists this clone with a few counts. This chain uses TRBV5-5 with TRBJ1-2; D unclear. V was pared by 0 bases and J by 3 bases, with 3 bases between. This CDR3 contains 12 residues. CDR1 SGHKS and CDR2 YYEKEE come from the germline V gene (reference sequence). The CDR3 nucleotides read TGTGCCAGCAGCTTGGCCGACTATGGCTACACCTTC. This encodes CASSLADYGYTF.

In DNA form, the CDR3 reads TGTGCCAGCAGTCGCCCGCCCACAGGGGTGAACACTGAAGCTTTCTTT. This codes for CASSRPPTGVNTEAFF. V and J are TRBV9 and TRBJ1-1; TRBD1 aligns across 7 bases. The CDR3 spans 16 residues. Trimming at V came to 5 bases and at J to 0 bases, leaving 10 bases not matched to a gene. From germline, CDR1 is SGDLS and CDR2 YYNGEE.

The chain employs TRBV7-9 and TRBJ2-5; a possible D gene is TRBD2 (6 bases). This CDR3 comprises 14 residues. Between the trimmed V and J ends, which lost 4 bases and 5 bases, there was a span of 14 bases. CDR1 and CDR2 (germline): SEHNR, FQNEAQ (reference sequence). CDR3 sequence reads: CASSSMGGRETQYF. CDR3 sequence (DNA): TGTGCCAGCAGCTCCATGGGGGGTAGGGAGACCCAGTACTTC.

The chain links TRBV7-8 to TRBJ2-7; maybe TRBD2 (5 bases). Germline assignment: CDR1 SGHVS and CDR2 FQNEAQ. The CDR3 is 15 residues long. V was clipped by 5 bases and J by 4 bases, with 18 bases between them. The chain's CDR3 is CASSDKTGMRYEQYF. DNA for the CDR3: TGTGCCAGCAGCGACAAAACGGGAATGCGATACGAGCAGTACTTC.

This clone came up a few times. Here the CDR3 reads CASSPTGHYNEQFF. The CDR3 region has the DNA TGTGCCAGCAGCCCGACGGGACACTACAATGAGCAGTTCTTC. The rearrangement joins TRBV7-9 to TRBJ2-1; D might be TRBD1 (6 bases). Germline V gene data show CDR1 as SEHNR and CDR2 as FQNEAQ (reference sequence). This CDR3 comprises 14 residues. Between the trimmed V and J ends, which lost 5 bases and 3 bases, there was a span of 11 bases.

The gene calls are TRBV4-2 and TRBJ2-2; maybe TRBD2 (6 bases). Trimming took 0 bases from V and 8 from J, leaving 13 bases between them. CDR1 is LGHNA, CDR2 YNFKEQ, per germline. This CDR3 contains 15 residues. The CDR3 is CASSQDWGGVGELFF. The DNA of the CDR3 is TGTGCCAGCAGCCAAGATTGGGGCGGGGTAGGGGAGCTGTTTTTT.